This T cell receptor beta chain was sequenced for a study of vaccination effects on CD4 cells after COVID-19. This clone appeared once. Its antigen is currently unknown. Sequenced by immunoSEQ multiplex PCR; TCRdb stores in-frame clones only, minus some. In the table there are 25,000 to 40,000 clones, roughly 86% of which are singletons. Within the ViraFEST assay, antigen-specific CD4+ T cells underwent expansion with viral peptide pools prior to sequencing. Culture proceeded for nine to eleven days, and CD4+ T cells were then isolated. Each person got two doses of an mRNA SARS-CoV-2 vaccine, BNT162b2 or mRNA-1273. The healthy vaccine recipients, who had no prior SARS-CoV-2 infection, showed negative nucleocapsid antibodies. For each well, roughly 2 million PBMC were cultured with about 9.4 IU/ml IL-2 and 9.5 to 10 ug/ml peptides. Trimming stripped 1 base from V and 0 bases from J, with 12 bases between. Germline V gives CDR1 SEHNR, CDR2 FQNEAQ (reference sequence). The CDR3 is made up of 16 amino acids.

Sequencing used CD4+ T cells from PBMCs cultured with HCoV-NL63 spike peptides, obtained after COVID-19 vaccination. This chain uses TRBV7-9 with TRBJ2-5; D may be TRBD1 (6 bases). The origin of this receptor is a human donor who received a COVID-19 vaccine. Some clones in this sample may be carry-over from other donors' samples. Here the CDR3 DNA reads TGTGCCAGCAGCTTAGGCTTAGGGGACAACCAAGAGACCCAGTACTTC. This sequence encodes CASSLGLGDNQETQYF.